The clone carrying this T cell receptor (beta chain) was seen many times. No antigen is known for it. The data are from a study of response to subunit inactivated influenza vaccine. Germline V lookup: CDR1 SGHRS, CDR2 YFSETQ. V shed 1 base and J 6 bases; nucleotides not matched to a gene: 6. The CDR3 spans 15 residues. Study-level findings and limits: Each seasonal flu vaccination may recruit only limited new T cells, authors suggested.

TCRdb recomputed calls from the RT-PCR reads with MiXCR, one row per CDR3 protein. Here the sample spans 500,000 to 600,000 distinct CDR3 sequences, about 8% being singletons. Material: PBMCs from blood, obtained around 2 years after vaccination. The clonotype comes from a man in his fifties or sixties who received an inactivated influenza vaccine. V is TRBV5-1 and J is TRBJ2-1, with TRBD1 matching 8 bases. The CDR3 bases are TGCGCCAGCAGCTTGCTCCAGGGGGCCTCCAATGAGCAGTTCTTC. It specifies CASSLLQGASNEQFF. The variable domain in full, with the rest retrieved from reference TRBV5-1 and TRBJ2-1, is KAGVTQTPRYLIKTRGQQVTLSCSPISGHRSVSWYQQTPGQGLQFLFEYFSETQRNKGNFPGRFSGRQFSNSRSEMNVSTLELGDSALYLCASSLLQGASNEQFFGPGTRLTVL.